The sequence of this TCR beta chain was determined in a study of OX40 agonist ivuxolimab in advanced cancers. Overall study context: The dose-escalation group included hepatocellular carcinoma, melanoma, renal cell carcinoma and head and neck cancer. Therapy given before enrollment (anti-PD-1, anti-PD-L1 or anti-CTLA-4) was allowed, and over 35% had some.

The CDR3 is 17 amino acids. J was trimmed by 5 bases and V by 3 bases; bases with no gene match: 11. In germline, CDR1 is SGHRS, CDR2 YFSETQ. The repertoire was sequenced with immunoSEQ multiplex PCR; TCRdb's copy has only in-frame clones and lacks some. Of over 55,000 clones listed, approximately 89% are singletons. The source was CD4+ or CD8+ T cells sorted from blood, collected in a trial of the OX40 agonist ivuxolimab. The chain has TRBV5-1 and TRBJ2-2; TRBD1 matches 9 bases. This TCR derives from an adult with an advanced solid tumor such as melanoma, head and neck, liver or kidney cancer. The CDR3 loop reads CASSSGTQGAGTGELFF. The CDR3 DNA follows: TGCGCCAGCAGCTCCGGGACACAGGGGGCGGGGACCGGGGAGCTGTTTTTT.